This T cell receptor beta chain was recorded in a study of cytomegalovirus exposure and HLA in healthy donors. Comments on this clone: The antigen is unknown.

Notes on the study in general: Reports state that TCR beta sequences accurately predicted most subjects' HLA-A and HLA-B alleles.

Primers for the PCR totalled 60 Vbeta and 13 Jbeta. This table comes from immunoSEQ multiplex PCR, and its TCRdb copy is limited to in-frame clones, with some not included. The sample has under 250,000 clones; approximately 81% are singletons. The length of the CDR3 is 16 residues. CDR1 is ENHRY and CDR2 is SYGVKD in the germline V gene. The material sequenced was PBMCs. V and J are TRBV10-3 and TRBJ2-5; TRBD1 aligns across 9 bases. The assigned J gene may be wrong: the sequence end matches TRBJ2-7 better. This clonotype was obtained from a girl between 2 and 10 years old in good health and CMV-seronegative. CDR3 sequence reads: CATAPSDRGVSYEQYF. For the CDR3, the DNA is TGTGCCACCGCTCCCTCAGACAGGGGGGTCTCCTACGAGCAGTACTTC.